This TCR beta chain was found in a study of blood T cell repertoires in COVID-19. Whole-study context: Whether acute or convalescent, the COVID-19 samples came from the United States, Italy and Spain. Sources were T cells, B-cell-depleted T cells, or PBMCs; the material itself was cDNA or gDNA.

Only in-frame clones appear in the TCRdb table, and some are missing; sequencing was by immunoSEQ multiplex PCR. The table shows a few hundred thousand clones, with around 90% occurring only once. This CDR3 is built from 13 residues. V lost 5 bases and J lost 2, with 8 bases in between. Germline V lookup: CDR1 SGHTA, CDR2 FQGNSA. The receptor comes from a man aged 55 to 69 who had recovered from COVID-19. The sequenced sample was peripheral blood. The chain employs TRBV7-2 and TRBJ2-3; D is undetermined. In DNA, the CDR3 is TGTGCCAGCAGCCCCAGGTTCACAGATACGCAGTATTTT. Translated: CASSPRFTDTQYF. The full variable domain, its missing parts supplied by reference TRBV7-2 and TRBJ2-3, is GAGVSQSPSNKVTEKGKDVELRCDPISGHTALYWYRQSLGQGLEFLIYFQGNSAPDKSGLPSDRFSAERTGGSVSTLTIQRTQQEDSAVYLCASSPRFTDTQYFGPGTRLTVL.